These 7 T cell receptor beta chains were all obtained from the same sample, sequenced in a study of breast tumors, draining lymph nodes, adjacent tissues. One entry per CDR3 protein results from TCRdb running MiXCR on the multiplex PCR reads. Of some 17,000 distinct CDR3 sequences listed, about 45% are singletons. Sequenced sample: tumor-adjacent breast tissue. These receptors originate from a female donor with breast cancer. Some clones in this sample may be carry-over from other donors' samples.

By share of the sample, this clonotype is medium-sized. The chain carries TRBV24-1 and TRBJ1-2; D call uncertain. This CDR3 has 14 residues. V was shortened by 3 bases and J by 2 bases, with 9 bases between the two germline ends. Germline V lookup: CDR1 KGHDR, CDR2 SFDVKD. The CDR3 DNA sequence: TGTGCCACCAGTGATATGACACGAAACTATGGCTACACCTTC. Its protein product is CATSDMTRNYGYTF.

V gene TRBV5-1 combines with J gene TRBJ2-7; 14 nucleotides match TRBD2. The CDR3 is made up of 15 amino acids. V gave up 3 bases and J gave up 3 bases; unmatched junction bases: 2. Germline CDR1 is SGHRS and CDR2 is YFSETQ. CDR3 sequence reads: CASSSGLAGVYEQYF. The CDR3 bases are TGCGCCAGCAGCTCGGGACTAGCGGGGGTCTACGAGCAGTACTTC.

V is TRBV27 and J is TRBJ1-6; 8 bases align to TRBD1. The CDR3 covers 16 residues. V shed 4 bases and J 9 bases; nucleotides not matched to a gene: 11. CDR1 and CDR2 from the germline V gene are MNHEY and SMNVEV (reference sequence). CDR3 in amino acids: CASSSEGDRGGSPLHF. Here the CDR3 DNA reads TGTGCCAGCAGTTCCGAGGGCGACAGGGGTGGTTCACCCCTCCACTTT.

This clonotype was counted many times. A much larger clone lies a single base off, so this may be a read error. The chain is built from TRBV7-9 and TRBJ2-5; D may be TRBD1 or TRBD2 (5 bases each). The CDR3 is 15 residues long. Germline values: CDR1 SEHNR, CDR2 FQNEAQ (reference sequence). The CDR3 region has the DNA TGTGCCAGCACCACTTCCGGCTGGGACGAAGAGACCCAGCACTTC. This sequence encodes CASTTSGWDEETQHF.

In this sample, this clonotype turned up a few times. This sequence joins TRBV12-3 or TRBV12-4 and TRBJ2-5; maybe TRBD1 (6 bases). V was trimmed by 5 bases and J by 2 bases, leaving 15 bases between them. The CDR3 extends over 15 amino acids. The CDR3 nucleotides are TGTGCCAGCAGTCCCTCCGGGACATGGCAAGAGACCCAGTACTTC. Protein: CASSPSGTWQETQYF.

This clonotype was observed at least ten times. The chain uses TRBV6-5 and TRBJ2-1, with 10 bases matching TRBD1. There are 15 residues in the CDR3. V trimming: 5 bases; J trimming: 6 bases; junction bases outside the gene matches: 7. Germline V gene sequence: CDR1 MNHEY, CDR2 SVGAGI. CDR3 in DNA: TGTGCCAGCAGTCCTTGGGGGACAGGGGTCAATGAGCAGTTCTTC. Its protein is CASSPWGTGVNEQFF.

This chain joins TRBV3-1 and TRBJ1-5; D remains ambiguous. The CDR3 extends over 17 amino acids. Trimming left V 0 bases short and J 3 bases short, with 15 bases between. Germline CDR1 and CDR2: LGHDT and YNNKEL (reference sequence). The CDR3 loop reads CASSQERAGPNNQPQHF. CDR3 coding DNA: TGTGCCAGCAGCCAAGAGCGGGCAGGACCAAACAATCAGCCCCAGCATTTT.